The source of this T cell receptor (beta chain) is a study of blood T cell repertoires in COVID-19. Study in general: Sources were T cells, B-cell-depleted T cells, or PBMCs; the material itself was cDNA or gDNA.

The ends were cut back, 6 bases at V and 3 bases at J, with 11 bases in the middle. The CDR3 covers 13 residues. CDR1 and CDR2 from the germline V gene are WSHSY and SAAADI. Methods used by the authors: Estimation of nucleated cell counts relied on the amplification of reference gene primers. Libraries were prepared by immunoSEQ multiplex PCR; TCRdb keeps only in-frame clonotypes and omits some of them. V, J and clone size derive from that table, while D and trimming were established from the DNA sequence. The sample gives 300,000 to 400,000 clones, 87% of which show up once; approximately 0.99% is in the top ten. Recovered Cohort 3 donors showed two negative PCRs, clearance, or symptom resolution.

This TCR derives from a woman between 25 and 40 years old who had recovered from COVID-19. This chain links TRBV10-2 with TRBJ1-1; tentative D call: TRBD1 (6 bases). The sequenced material came from PBMCs or T cells enriched from blood (not recorded which). The CDR3 region is CASRQGGDTEAFF. CDR3 DNA: TGCGCCAGCAGACAGGGTGGGGACACTGAAGCTTTCTTT.